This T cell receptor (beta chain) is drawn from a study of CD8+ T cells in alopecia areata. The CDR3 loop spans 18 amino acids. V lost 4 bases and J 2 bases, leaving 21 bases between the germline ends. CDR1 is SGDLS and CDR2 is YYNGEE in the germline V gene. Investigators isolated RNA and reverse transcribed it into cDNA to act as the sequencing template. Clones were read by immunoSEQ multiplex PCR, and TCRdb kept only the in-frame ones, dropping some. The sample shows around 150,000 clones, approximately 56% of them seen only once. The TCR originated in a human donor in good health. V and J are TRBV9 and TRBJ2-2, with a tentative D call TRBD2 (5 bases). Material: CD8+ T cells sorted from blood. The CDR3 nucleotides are TGTGCCAGCAGCTCCCGGGGTGGTGGCGGAGATAACACCGGGGAGCTGTTTTTT. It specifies CASSSRGGGGDNTGELFF.